This TCR beta chain was recovered during a study of T cells in Graves' hyperthyroidism and ophthalmopathy. This clonotype was found many times. The V gene's germline CDR1 is SGHRS and CDR2 YFSETQ. V was pared by 4 bases and J by 7 bases, with 11 bases of the junction left unmatched. The CDR3 has 15 amino acids. Amplification targeted TCR beta CDR3 regions from RNA transcripts. With the HTBI primer set, the TCR CDR3 went through a first round of RT-PCR. TCRdb reanalysed the multiplex PCR reads using MiXCR and keeps one entry per CDR3 protein. This sample has under 350,000 distinct CDR3 sequences, with 25% found just once.

The sequenced sample was blood. This clonotype was sampled from a man aged 40-50 years with Graves' hyperthyroidism that later progressed to Graves' ophthalmopathy. The gene calls are TRBV5-1 and TRBJ2-7; TRBD1 agrees at 10 bases. The CDR3 reads CASSRGTGDSREQYF. The CDR3 bases are TGCGCCAGCAGCCGAGGGACAGGGGATTCGAGGGAGCAGTACTTC.